A selection of T cell receptor beta chains follows, all from one sample in a study of blood T cell repertoires in COVID-19. Libraries were prepared by immunoSEQ multiplex PCR; TCRdb keeps only in-frame clonotypes and omits some of them. The sample holds around 220,000 clones, roughly 80% seen once. Sequencing was carried out using peripheral blood. The receptors stem from a human donor in a cohort sampled during active COVID-19. The CDR3 runs from the conserved cysteine through the conserved F or W. Fields, in order: V gene, clone size, D gene, J gene, CDR3 protein, CDR3 DNA. A D gene is named only where the DNA matches it firmly. Part of the rows lack a size; the others show once, few, many or a class for expanded clones.

TRBV12-3/TRBV12-4	NA	NA	TRBJ2-1	CASSLGRDKQFF	TGTGCCAGCAGTTTAGGGAGGGATAAGCAGTTCTTC
TRBV4-3	many	NA	TRBJ2-1	CASSQDKGRGQFF	TGCGCCAGCAGCCAGGATAAAGGCAGGGGACAGTTCTTC
TRBV10-3	NA	TRBD2	TRBJ2-6	CATWGGNSGANVLTF	TGTGCCACCTGGGGGGGTAACTCTGGGGCCAACGTCCTGACTTTC
TRBV29-1	NA	TRBD1	TRBJ2-5	CSVDRGLLQETQYF	TGCAGCGTTGACAGGGGGCTGCTGCAAGAGACCCAGTACTTC
TRBV19	NA	NA	TRBJ1-1	CASSPGGWFTEAFF	TGTGCCAGTAGTCCGGGAGGGTGGTTCACTGAAGCTTTCTTT
TRBV12-5	NA	TRBD1	TRBJ1-5	CASSLGDRVYQPQHF	TGTGCTAGCTCTTTGGGGGACAGGGTTTATCAGCCCCAGCATTTT
TRBV20-1	once	TRBD2	TRBJ2-6	CSASRGVGANVLTF	TGCAGTGCTAGTCGGGGGGTTGGGGCCAACGTCCTGACTTTC
TRBV5-1	NA	NA	TRBJ2-1	CASSTSLTDFRVRVGNEQFF	TGCGCCAGCAGCACCTCCCTGACAGACTTTCGGGTAAGGGTGGGGAATGAGCAGTTCTTC
TRBV2	NA	NA	TRBJ2-4	CASSESTGFLAKNIQYF	TGTGCCAGCAGTGAAAGCACAGGGTTCCTAGCCAAAAACATTCAGTACTTC
TRBV6-2/TRBV6-3	NA	TRBD2	TRBJ2-7	CASSYMASGSYEQYF	TGTGCCAGCAGTTACATGGCTAGCGGGAGCTACGAGCAGTACTTC